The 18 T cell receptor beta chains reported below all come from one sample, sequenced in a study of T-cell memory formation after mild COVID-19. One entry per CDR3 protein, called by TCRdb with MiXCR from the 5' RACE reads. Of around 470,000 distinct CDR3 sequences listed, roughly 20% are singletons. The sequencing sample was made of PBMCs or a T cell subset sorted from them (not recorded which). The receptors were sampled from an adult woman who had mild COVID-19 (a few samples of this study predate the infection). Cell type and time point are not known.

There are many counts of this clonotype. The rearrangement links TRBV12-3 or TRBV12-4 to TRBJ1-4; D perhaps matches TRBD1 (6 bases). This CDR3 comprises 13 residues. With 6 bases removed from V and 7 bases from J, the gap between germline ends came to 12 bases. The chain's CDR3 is CASRGDNLEKLFF. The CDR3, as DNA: TGTGCCAGCAGGGGGGACAACCTTGAAAAACTGTTTTTT.

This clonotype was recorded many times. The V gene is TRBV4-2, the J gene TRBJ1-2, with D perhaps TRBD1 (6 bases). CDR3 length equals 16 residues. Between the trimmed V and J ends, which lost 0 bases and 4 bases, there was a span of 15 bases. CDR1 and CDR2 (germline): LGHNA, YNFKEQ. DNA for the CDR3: TGTGCCAGCAGCCAAGATCTTCCAGGGGTGATCTATGGCTACACCTTC. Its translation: CASSQDLPGVIYGYTF.

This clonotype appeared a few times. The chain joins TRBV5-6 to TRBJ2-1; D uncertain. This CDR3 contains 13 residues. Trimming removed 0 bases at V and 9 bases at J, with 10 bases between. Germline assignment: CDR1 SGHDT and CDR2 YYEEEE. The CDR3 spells CASSLVSQFEQFF. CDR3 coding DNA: TGTGCCAGCAGCTTGGTTAGCCAGTTTGAGCAGTTCTTC.

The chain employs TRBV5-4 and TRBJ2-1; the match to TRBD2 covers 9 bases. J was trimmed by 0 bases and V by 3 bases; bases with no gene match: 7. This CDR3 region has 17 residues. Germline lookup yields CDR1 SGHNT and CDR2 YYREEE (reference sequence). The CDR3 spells CASSSGTSRSSYNEQFF. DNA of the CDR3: TGTGCCAGCAGCTCCGGGACTAGCAGGAGCTCCTACAATGAGCAGTTCTTC.

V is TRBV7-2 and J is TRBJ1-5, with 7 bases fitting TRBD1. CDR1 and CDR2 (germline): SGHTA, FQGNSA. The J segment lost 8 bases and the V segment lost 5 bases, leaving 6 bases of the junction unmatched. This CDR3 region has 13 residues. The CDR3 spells CASSGRGVEPQHF. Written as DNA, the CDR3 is TGTGCCAGCAGCGGCAGGGGGGTCGAGCCCCAGCATTTT.

The CDR3 sequence is CASSPDREEETQYF. The CDR3 coding sequence is TGTGCCAGCAGCCCGGACAGGGAGGAGGAGACCCAGTACTTC. The genes are TRBV12-3 or TRBV12-4 and TRBJ2-5; the match to TRBD1 covers 8 bases. The CDR3 runs to 14 residues. V was pared by 6 bases and J by 5 bases, with 8 bases of the junction left unmatched.

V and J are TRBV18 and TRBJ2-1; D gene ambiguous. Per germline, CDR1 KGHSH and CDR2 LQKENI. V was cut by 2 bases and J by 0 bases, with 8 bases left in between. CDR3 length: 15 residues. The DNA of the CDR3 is TGTGCCAGCTCACCATCCGGAAACTCCTACAATGAGCAGTTCTTC. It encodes CASSPSGNSYNEQFF.

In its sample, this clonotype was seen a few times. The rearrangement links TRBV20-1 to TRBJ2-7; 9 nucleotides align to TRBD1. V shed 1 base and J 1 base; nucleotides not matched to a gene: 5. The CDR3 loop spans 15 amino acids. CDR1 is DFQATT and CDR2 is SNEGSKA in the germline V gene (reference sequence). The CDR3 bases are TGCAGTGCTAGAGTGGTAGGGACAGGGTCCTACGAGCAGTACTTC. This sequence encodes CSARVVGTGSYEQYF.

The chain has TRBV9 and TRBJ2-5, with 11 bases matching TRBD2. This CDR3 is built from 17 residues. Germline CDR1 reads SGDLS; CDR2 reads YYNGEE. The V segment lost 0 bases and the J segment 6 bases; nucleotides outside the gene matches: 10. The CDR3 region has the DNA TGTGCCAGCAGCGTAGCTCTAGCGGGAGGAGGGGAGAAGACCCAGTACTTC. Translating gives CASSVALAGGGEKTQYF.

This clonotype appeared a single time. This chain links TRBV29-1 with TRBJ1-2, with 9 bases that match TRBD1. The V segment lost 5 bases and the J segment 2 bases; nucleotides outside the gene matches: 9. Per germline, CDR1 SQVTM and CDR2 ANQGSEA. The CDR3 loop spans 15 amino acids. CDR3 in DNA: TGCAGCGTTATGGGTCCGGGACAGGGAAACTATGGCTACACCTTC. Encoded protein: CSVMGPGQGNYGYTF.

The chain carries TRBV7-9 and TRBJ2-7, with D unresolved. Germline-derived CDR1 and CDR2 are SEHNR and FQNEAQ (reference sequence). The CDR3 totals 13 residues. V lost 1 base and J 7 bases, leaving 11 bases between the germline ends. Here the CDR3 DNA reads TGTGCCAGCAGCTTAGGGACCGCCGGGGAGCAGTACTTC. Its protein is CASSLGTAGEQYF. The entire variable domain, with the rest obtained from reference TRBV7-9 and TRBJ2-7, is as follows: DTGVSQNPRHKITKRGQNVTFRCDPISEHNRLYWYRQTLGQGPEFLTYFQNEAQLEKSRLLSDRFSAERPKGSFSTLEIQRTEQGDSAMYLCASSLGTAGEQYFGPGTRLTVT.

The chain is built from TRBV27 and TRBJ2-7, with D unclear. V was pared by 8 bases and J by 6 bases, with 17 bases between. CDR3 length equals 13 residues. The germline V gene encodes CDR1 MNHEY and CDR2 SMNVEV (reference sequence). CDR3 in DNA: TGTGCCAGCCGCACCGGGTGGTTCGGCGAGCAGTACTTC. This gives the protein CASRTGWFGEQYF.

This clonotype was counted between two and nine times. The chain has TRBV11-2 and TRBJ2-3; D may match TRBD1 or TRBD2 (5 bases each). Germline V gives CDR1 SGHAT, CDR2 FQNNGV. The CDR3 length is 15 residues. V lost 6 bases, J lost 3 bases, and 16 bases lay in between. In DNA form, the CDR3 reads TGTGCCAGCAGGCTAGGGACCTCCGCTACAGATACGCAGTATTTT. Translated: CASRLGTSATDTQYF.

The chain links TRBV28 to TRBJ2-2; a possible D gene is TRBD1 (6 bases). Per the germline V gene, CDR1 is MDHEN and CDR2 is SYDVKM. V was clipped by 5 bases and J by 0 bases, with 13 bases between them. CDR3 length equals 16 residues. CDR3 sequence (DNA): TGTGCCAGCAGTCTCCCCCCAGGGGCGAACACCGGGGAGCTGTTTTTT. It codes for CASSLPPGANTGELFF.

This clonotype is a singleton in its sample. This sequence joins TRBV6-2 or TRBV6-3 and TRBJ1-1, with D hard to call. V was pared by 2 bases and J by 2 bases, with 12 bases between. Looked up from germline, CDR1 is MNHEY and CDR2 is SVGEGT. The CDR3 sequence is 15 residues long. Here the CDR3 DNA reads TGTGCCAGCAGTTACCGGTGGCAGGCAAACACTGAAGCTTTCTTT. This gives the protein CASSYRWQANTEAFF.

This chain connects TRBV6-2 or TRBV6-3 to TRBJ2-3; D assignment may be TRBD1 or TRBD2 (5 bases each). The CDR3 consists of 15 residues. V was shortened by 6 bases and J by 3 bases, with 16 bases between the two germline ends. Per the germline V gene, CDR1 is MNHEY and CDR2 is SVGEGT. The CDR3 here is CASREDKVGTDTQYF. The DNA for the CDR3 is TGTGCCAGCAGGGAGGACAAAGTGGGAACAGATACGCAGTATTTT.

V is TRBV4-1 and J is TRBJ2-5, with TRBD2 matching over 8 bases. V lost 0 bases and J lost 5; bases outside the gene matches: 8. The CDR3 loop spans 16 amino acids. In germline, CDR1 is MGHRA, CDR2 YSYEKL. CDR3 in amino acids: CASSQDLGTRFETQYF. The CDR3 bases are TGCGCCAGCAGCCAAGATTTGGGGACTAGATTTGAGACCCAGTACTTC.

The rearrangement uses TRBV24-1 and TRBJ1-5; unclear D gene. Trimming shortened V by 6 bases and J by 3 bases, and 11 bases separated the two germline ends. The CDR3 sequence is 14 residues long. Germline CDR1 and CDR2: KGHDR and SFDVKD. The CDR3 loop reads CATSRIPLNQPQHF. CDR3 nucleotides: TGTGCCACCAGTAGGATTCCCCTCAATCAGCCCCAGCATTTT.